What follows are 20 T cell receptor beta chains derived from one specimen sequenced in a study of long-term antiretroviral therapy in people with HIV. Version v3.0 of the immunoSEQ assay ran at survey level. Here immunoSEQ multiplex PCR was the method, and the copy in TCRdb shows in-frame clones only, minus some. The sample shows over 30,000 clones, nearly 90% of them seen only once. The sample in question was unsorted PBMCs, obtained 1.1 years after starting antiretroviral therapy. The receptors here all came from a man in his late teens or twenties with HIV.

This clone was recorded only once. The gene calls are TRBV4-3 and TRBJ1-5; the match to TRBD1 covers 7 bases. CDR3 size: 15 residues. The germline gives CDR1 LGHNA, CDR2 YSLEER. After removal of 3 bases from V and 2 bases from J, the junction contained 4 bases not matched to a gene. CDR3 sequence (DNA): TGCGCCAGCAGCCAGGAAACAGGGGGCAATCAGCCCCAGCATTTT. Protein product: CASSQETGGNQPQHF.

The chain joins TRBV6-9 to TRBJ2-1, with D uncertain. The germline V gene encodes CDR1 MNHGY and CDR2 SVAAGI. CDR3 length: 13 residues. V was cut by 6 bases and J by 4 bases, with 10 bases left in between. The CDR3 DNA reads as TGTGCCAGCAGCCCTGACCAGTACAATGAGCAGTTCTTC. Amino acid sequence: CASSPDQYNEQFF.

The J gene is TRBJ2-7, the V gene TRBV25-1; D perhaps matches TRBD1 (6 bases). The V gene's germline CDR1 is MGHDK and CDR2 SYGVNS. There are 13 residues in the CDR3. Trimming stripped 0 bases from V and 3 bases from J, with 6 bases between. The CDR3: CASSEYRGYEQYF. CDR3 sequence (DNA): TGTGCCAGCAGTGAATACAGGGGCTACGAGCAGTACTTC.

The chain joins TRBV27 to TRBJ2-7; 8 bases line up with TRBD1. Germline CDR1 MNHEY, CDR2 SMNVEV (reference sequence). The V and J ends lost 0 bases and 4 bases, in that order; junction bases with no gene match: 5. The CDR3 totals 15 residues. Here the CDR3 reads CASSLSIGQGYEQYF. The DNA of the CDR3 is TGTGCCAGCAGTTTATCGATAGGACAGGGATACGAGCAGTACTTC.

V usage is TRBV6-1 and J usage is TRBJ1-1, with TRBD1 identical over 9 bases. CDR3 length: 17 residues. Germline CDR1 and CDR2: MNHNS and SASEGT. The ends lost 0 bases at V and 3 bases at J; junction bases unmatched: 8. CDR3 sequence (DNA): TGTGCCAGCAGTGAAGCGGACAGGGGATATTTGGACACTGAAGCTTTCTTT. Protein sequence: CASSEADRGYLDTEAFF.

The CDR3 region is CASSPEERPHTGELFF. In DNA form, the CDR3 reads TGTGCCAGCAGCCCAGAAGAACGGCCGCACACCGGGGAGCTGTTTTTT. This chain joins TRBV19 and TRBJ2-2; D ambiguous. The germline V gene encodes CDR1 LNHDA and CDR2 SQIVND (reference sequence). V dropped 9 bases and J dropped 3 bases, with 20 bases sitting between them. The CDR3 has 16 residues.

This clone was found a few times. The rearrangement uses TRBV6-5 and TRBJ1-2; D is undetermined. The CDR3 covers 13 residues. The V end lost 8 bases, the J end lost 8 bases, and 18 bases lay between the germline ends. The germline V gene encodes CDR1 MNHEY and CDR2 SVGAGI. CDR3 amino acids: CASYPSGFGGYTF. The CDR3 DNA follows: TGTGCCAGCTATCCGTCGGGGTTCGGCGGCTACACCTTC.

V gene TRBV14 combines with J gene TRBJ2-1, with a tentative D call TRBD2 (5 bases). The CDR3 is 15 residues long. CDR1 is SGHDN and CDR2 is FVKESK in the germline V gene. V was clipped by 2 bases and J by 5 bases, with 13 bases between them. The CDR3 nucleotides are TGTGCCAGCAGCCAACAGTCCGGGGTTGACAATGAGCAGTTCTTC. Residues: CASSQQSGVDNEQFF.

The gene calls are TRBV14 and TRBJ1-4; D unresolved. The V end was cut by 3 bases, the J end by 4 bases, with 12 bases between. CDR1 is SGHDN, CDR2 FVKESK, per germline. There are 15 residues in the CDR3. In nucleotides, the CDR3 is TGTGCCAGCAGCCATACTCCGACACTTAATGAAAAACTGTTTTTT. It codes for CASSHTPTLNEKLFF.

This sequence joins TRBV30 and TRBJ1-5; 7 positions agree with TRBD1. Unmatched junction bases numbered 4, after V lost 3 bases and J lost 5 bases. Germline V gene sequence: CDR1 GTSNPN, CDR2 SVGIG (reference sequence). CDR3 length: 13 amino acids. In DNA, the CDR3 is TGTGCCTGGAGCGTCAGGGGGGATCAGCCCCAGCATTTT. It yields the protein CAWSVRGDQPQHF.

V is TRBV13 and J is TRBJ2-7, with 7 bases aligning to TRBD1. Germline CDR1 PRHDT, CDR2 FYEKMQ (reference sequence). J lost 9 bases, V lost 1 base, and 9 bases had no gene match. This CDR3 has 14 residues. For the CDR3, the DNA is TGTGCCAGCAGCTTAGTCACAGGGGCTGAGCGGCAGTACTTC. Translated, it gives CASSLVTGAERQYF.

The V and J genes are TRBV7-2 and TRBJ1-6; D gene ambiguous. Germline loops: CDR1 SGHTA, CDR2 FQGNSA. V lost 5 bases and J 8 bases, leaving 16 bases between the germline ends. CDR3 length equals 15 residues. The DNA for the CDR3 is TGTGCCAGCAGCCCTACCGACCAGTGGGATTCACCCCTCCACTTT. Its translation: CASSPTDQWDSPLHF.

The chain recombines TRBV11-2 with TRBJ2-1; TRBD2 matches at 7 bases. CDR1 is SGHAT and CDR2 is FQNNGV in the germline V gene. The CDR3 loop spans 13 amino acids. The trim removed 1 base at V and 7 bases at J, leaving 1 base unmatched. The CDR3 sequence is CASSLGGGNEQFF. CDR3 DNA: TGTGCCAGCAGCTTAGGGGGAGGGAATGAGCAGTTCTTC.

This chain uses TRBV4-2 with TRBJ2-4, with TRBD1 matching over 8 bases. Germline lookup yields CDR1 LGHNA and CDR2 YNFKEQ. The CDR3 has 14 residues. V was clipped by 3 bases and J by 8 bases; unmatched bases: 6. CDR3 nucleotides: TGTGCCAGCAGCCAGGGGGGACAGGTAGACATTCAGTACTTC. Protein: CASSQGGQVDIQYF.

CDR3 residues: CASSLARLAGGETQYF. The CDR3 bases are TGCGCCAGCAGCTTGGCAAGACTAGCGGGGGGAGAGACCCAGTACTTC. This chain connects TRBV5-1 to TRBJ2-5, with TRBD2 matching over 13 bases. CDR1 SGHRS and CDR2 YFSETQ come from the germline V gene. J was trimmed by 4 bases and V by 0 bases; bases with no gene match: 3. The CDR3 contains 16 residues.

V is TRBV5-5 and J is TRBJ2-5; tentative D call: TRBD2 (6 bases). The CDR3 covers 15 residues. V was trimmed by 2 bases and J by 0 bases, leaving 11 bases between them. CDR1 SGHKS and CDR2 YYEKEE come from the germline V gene (reference sequence). CDR3 nucleotides: TGTGCCAGCAGCTTTTACGGGAGAGACCAAGAGACCCAGTACTTC. Its translation is CASSFYGRDQETQYF.

The genes are TRBV9 and TRBJ1-3; D gene unclear. Trimming removed 4 bases at V and 0 bases at J, with 14 bases between. Germline V gene lookup returns CDR1 SGDLS and CDR2 YYNGEE. This CDR3 spans 16 amino acids. DNA for the CDR3: TGTGCCAGCAGCCCGCACGGCCCCTTCTCTGGAAACACCATATATTTT. Its protein product is CASSPHGPFSGNTIYF.

A few counts support this clone. The V and J genes are TRBV7-2 and TRBJ2-7; D remains unclear. This CDR3 is 12 amino acids long. The V gene lost 5 bases and the J gene lost 5 bases, with 10 bases spanning the gap. Per germline, CDR1 SGHTA and CDR2 FQGNSA. The CDR3 nucleotides read TGTGCCAGCAGCCTGCGTTTACACGAGCAGTACTTC. Translating gives CASSLRLHEQYF.

This chain links TRBV5-6 with TRBJ1-1; D is uncertain. Germline CDR1 SGHDT, CDR2 YYEEEE. V was trimmed by 4 bases and J by 1 base, leaving 8 bases between them. The CDR3 length is 13 residues. This CDR3 is CASSALPNTEAFF. CDR3 bases: TGTGCCAGCAGCGCACTCCCGAACACTGAAGCTTTCTTT.

The chain's CDR3 is CASSIDDGNTEAFF. The DNA of the CDR3 is TGTGCCAGTAGTATAGATGACGGGAACACTGAAGCTTTCTTT. The rearrangement links TRBV19 to TRBJ1-1; D unresolved. This CDR3 spans 14 amino acids. The ends were cut back, 0 bases at V and 1 base at J, with 6 bases in the middle. CDR1 LNHDA and CDR2 SQIVND come from the germline V gene (reference sequence).